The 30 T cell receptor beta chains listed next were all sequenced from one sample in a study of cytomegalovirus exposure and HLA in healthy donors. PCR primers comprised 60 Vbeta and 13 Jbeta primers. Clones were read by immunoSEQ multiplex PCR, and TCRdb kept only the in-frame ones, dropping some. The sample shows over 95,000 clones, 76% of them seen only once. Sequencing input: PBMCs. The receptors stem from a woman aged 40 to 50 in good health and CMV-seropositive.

CDR3 sequence (DNA): TGCGCCAGCAGTGAGGCCCAGGGGAGGGGGAACGAGCAGTACTTC. It specifies CASSEAQGRGNEQYF. The chain carries TRBV10-2 and TRBJ2-7; possibly TRBD2 for D (7 bases). The CDR3 is made up of 15 amino acids. CDR1 is WSHSY and CDR2 is SAAADI in the germline V gene. V was cut by 2 bases and J by 5 bases, with 16 bases left in between.

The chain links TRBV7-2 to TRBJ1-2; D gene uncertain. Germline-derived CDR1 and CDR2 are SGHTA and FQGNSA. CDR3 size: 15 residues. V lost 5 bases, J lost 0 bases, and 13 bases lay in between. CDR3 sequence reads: CASSTLAQTNYGYTF. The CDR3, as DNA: TGTGCCAGCAGCACCCTGGCCCAGACTAACTATGGCTACACCTTC.

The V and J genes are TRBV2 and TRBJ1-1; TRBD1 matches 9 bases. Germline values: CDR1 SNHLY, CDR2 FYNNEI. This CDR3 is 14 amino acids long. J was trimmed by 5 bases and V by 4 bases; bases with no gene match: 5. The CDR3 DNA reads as TGTGCCAGCAGTGGACAGGGGGTTTGGACTGAAGCTTTCTTT. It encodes CASSGQGVWTEAFF.

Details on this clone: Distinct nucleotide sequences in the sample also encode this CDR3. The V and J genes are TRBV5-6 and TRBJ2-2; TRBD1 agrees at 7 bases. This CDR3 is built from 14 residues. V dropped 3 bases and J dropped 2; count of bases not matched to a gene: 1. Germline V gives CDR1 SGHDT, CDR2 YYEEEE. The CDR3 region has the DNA TGTGCCAGCAGCTGGGACAGAAACACCGGGGAGCTGTTTTTT. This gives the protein CASSWDRNTGELFF.

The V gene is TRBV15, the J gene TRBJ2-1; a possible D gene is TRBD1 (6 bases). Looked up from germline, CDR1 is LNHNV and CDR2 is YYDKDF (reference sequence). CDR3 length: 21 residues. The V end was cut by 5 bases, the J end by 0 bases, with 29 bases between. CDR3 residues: CATSGSYPGHNRYPSYNEQFF. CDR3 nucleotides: TGTGCCACCAGCGGCAGCTATCCGGGACATAACCGTTATCCCTCCTACAATGAGCAGTTCTTC.

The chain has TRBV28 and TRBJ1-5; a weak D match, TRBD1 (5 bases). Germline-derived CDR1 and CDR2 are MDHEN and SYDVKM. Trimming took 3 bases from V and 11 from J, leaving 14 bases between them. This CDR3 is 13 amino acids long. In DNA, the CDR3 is TGTGCCAGCAGTTTGGGGGACCGGGGGACCCAGCATTTT. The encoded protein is CASSLGDRGTQHF.

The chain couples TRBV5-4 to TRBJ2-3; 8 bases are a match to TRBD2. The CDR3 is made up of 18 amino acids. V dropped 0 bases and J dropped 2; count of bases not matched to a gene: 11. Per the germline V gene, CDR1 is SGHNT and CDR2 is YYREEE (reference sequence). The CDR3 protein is CASSLAVLAGPHTDTQYF. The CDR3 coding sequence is TGTGCCAGCAGCTTGGCCGTCCTAGCGGGCCCCCACACAGATACGCAGTATTTT.

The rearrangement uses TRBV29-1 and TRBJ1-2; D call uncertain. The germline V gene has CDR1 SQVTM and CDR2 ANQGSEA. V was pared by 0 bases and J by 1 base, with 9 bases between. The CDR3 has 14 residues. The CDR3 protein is CSVEDRRDNYGYTF. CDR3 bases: TGCAGCGTTGAAGATCGGAGAGATAACTATGGCTACACCTTC. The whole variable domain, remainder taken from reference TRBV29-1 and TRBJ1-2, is SAVISQKPSRDICQRGTSLTIQCQVDSQVTMMFWYRQQPGQSLTLIATANQGSEATYESGFVIDKFPISRPNLTFSTLTVSNMSPEDSSIYLCSVEDRRDNYGYTFGSGTRLTVV.

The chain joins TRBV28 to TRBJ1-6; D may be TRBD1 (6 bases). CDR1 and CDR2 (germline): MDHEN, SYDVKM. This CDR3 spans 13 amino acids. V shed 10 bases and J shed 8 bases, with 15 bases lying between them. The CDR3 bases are TGTGCCACCACCACAGGGTCTTATTCACCCCTCCACTTT. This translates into CATTTGSYSPLHF.

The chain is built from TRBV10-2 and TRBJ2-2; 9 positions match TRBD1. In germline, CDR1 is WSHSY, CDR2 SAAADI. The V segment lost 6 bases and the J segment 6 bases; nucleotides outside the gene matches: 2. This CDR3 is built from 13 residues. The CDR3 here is CASRTGGSGELFF. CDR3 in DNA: TGCGCCAGCAGGACAGGGGGGTCCGGGGAGCTGTTTTTT.

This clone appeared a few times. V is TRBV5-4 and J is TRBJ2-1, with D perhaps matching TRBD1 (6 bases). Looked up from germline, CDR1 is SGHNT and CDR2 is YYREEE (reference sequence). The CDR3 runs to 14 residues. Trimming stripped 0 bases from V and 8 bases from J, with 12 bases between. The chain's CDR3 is CASSLVLGADEQFF. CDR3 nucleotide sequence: TGTGCCAGCAGCTTGGTACTGGGGGCCGATGAGCAGTTCTTC.

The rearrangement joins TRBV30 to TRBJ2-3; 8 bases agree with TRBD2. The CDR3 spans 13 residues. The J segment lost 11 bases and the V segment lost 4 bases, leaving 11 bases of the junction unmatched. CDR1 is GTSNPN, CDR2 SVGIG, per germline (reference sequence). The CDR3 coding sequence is TGTGCCTGGAACTCGGGGGGGACTCGGGGGCAGTATTTT. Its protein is CAWNSGGTRGQYF.

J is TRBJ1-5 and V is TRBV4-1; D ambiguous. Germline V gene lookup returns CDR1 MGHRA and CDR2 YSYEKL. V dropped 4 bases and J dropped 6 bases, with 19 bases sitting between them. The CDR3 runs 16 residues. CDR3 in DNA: TGCGCCAGCAGCCCGTCAAAAGGAGCTCGGGGTCAGCCCCAGCATTTT. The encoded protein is CASSPSKGARGQPQHF.

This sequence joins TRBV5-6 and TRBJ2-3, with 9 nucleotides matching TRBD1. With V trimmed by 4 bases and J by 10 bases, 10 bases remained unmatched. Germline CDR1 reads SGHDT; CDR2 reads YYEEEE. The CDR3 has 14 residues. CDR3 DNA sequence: TGTGCCAGCAGCCCCGGACAGGGGCGTGGGCCGCAGTATTTT. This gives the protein CASSPGQGRGPQYF.

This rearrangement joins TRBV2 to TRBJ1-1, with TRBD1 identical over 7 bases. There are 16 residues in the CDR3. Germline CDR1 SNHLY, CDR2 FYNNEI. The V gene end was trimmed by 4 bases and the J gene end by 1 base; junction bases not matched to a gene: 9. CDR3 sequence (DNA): TGTGCCAGCAGTGTAAGAATGACAGGGACGAACACTGAAGCTTTCTTT. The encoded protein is CASSVRMTGTNTEAFF.

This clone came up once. CDR3 nucleotide sequence: TGCAGCGTTGGTAGCGGGGGGGCCGCAGGAGGGACCCAGTACTTC. Protein: CSVGSGGAAGGTQYF. This chain connects TRBV29-1 to TRBJ2-5, with 11 bases identical to TRBD2. V was clipped by 4 bases and J by 7 bases; unmatched bases: 11. Germline V lookup: CDR1 SQVTM, CDR2 ANQGSEA. The CDR3 extends over 15 amino acids.

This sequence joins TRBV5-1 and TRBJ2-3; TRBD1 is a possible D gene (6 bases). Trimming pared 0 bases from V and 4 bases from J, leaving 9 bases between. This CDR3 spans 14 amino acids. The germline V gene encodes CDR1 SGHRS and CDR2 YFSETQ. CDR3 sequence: CASSLAGAADTQYF. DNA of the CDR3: TGCGCCAGCAGCTTGGCAGGGGCCGCAGATACGCAGTATTTT. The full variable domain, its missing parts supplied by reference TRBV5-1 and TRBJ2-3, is KAGVTQTPRYLIKTRGQQVTLSCSPISGHRSVSWYQQTPGQGLQFLFEYFSETQRNKGNFPGRFSGRQFSNSRSEMNVSTLELGDSALYLCASSLAGAADTQYFGPGTRLTVL.

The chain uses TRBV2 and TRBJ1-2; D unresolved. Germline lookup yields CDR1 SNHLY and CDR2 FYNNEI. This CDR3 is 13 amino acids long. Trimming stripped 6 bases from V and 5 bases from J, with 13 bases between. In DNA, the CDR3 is TGTGCCAGCAGCCAGAGTTTACTATATGGCTACACCTTC. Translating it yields CASSQSLLYGYTF.

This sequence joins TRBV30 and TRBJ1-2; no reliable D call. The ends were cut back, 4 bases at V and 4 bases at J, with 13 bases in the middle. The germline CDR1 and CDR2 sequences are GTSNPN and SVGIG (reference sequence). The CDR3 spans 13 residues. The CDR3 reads CAWMGHAIYGYTF. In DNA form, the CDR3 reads TGTGCCTGGATGGGCCACGCCATCTATGGCTACACCTTC.

CDR3 DNA: TGTGCCAGCAGCCCGGACAGGGGGAACCAAGAGACCCAGTACTTC. Translating it yields CASSPDRGNQETQYF. V and J are TRBV7-7 and TRBJ2-5; 10 bases agree with TRBD1. There are 15 residues in the CDR3. CDR1 is SSHAT and CDR2 is FNYEAQ in the germline V gene (reference sequence). V lost 5 bases to trimming and J lost 0 bases; unmatched junction nucleotides: 3.

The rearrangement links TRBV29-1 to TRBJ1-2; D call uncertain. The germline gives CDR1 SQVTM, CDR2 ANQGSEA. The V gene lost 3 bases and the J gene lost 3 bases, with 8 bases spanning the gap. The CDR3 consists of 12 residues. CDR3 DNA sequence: TGCAGCGTTGAGGTCACAGACTATGGCTACACCTTC. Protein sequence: CSVEVTDYGYTF.

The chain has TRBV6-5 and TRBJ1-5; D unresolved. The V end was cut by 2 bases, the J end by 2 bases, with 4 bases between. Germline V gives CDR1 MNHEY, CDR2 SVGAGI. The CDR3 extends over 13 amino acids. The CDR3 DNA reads TGTGCCAGCAGTTACGCGGGCAATCAGCCCCAGCATTTT. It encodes CASSYAGNQPQHF.

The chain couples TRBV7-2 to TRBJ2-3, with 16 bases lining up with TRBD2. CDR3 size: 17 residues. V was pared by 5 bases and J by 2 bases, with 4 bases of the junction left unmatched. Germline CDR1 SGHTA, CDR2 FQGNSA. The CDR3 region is CASSQGTSGGATDTQYF. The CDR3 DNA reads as TGTGCCAGCAGCCAAGGGACTAGCGGGGGGGCCACAGATACGCAGTATTTT.

CDR3 in DNA: TGTGCCAGTAGTGTCCGGGCCCAAGCGGGTTACGAGCAGTACTTC. Its translation is CASSVRAQAGYEQYF. The chain joins TRBV19 to TRBJ2-7, with D perhaps TRBD2 (6 bases). Germline V lookup: CDR1 LNHDA, CDR2 SQIVND (reference sequence). With 5 bases removed from V and 4 bases from J, the gap between germline ends came to 18 bases. The length of the CDR3 is 15 residues.

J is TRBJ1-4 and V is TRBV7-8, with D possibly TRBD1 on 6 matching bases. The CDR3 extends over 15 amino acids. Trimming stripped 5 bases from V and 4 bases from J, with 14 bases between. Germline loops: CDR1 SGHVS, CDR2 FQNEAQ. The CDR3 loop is CASSGPTGGNEKLFF. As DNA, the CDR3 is TGTGCCAGCAGCGGACCGACAGGTGGTAATGAAAAACTGTTTTTT.

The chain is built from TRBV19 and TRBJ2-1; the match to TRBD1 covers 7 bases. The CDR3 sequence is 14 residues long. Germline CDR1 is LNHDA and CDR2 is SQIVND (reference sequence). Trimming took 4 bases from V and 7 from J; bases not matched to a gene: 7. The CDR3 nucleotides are TGTGCCAGTAGTAGTCTTGACAGGGAAAATGAGCAGTTCTTC. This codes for CASSSLDRENEQFF.

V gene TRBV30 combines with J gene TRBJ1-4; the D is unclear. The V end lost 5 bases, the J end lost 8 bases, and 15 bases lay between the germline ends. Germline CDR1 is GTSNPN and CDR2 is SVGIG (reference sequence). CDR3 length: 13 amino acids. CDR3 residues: CAWASGFSEKLFF. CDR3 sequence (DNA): TGTGCCTGGGCCTCGGGGTTTTCGGAAAAACTGTTTTTT.

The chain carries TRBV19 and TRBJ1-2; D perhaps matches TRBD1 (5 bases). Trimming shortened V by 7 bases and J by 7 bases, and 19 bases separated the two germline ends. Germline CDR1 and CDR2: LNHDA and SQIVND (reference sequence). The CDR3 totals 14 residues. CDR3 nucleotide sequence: TGTGCCAGTACCCTCGACGGGGGTCTTGGTGGCTACACCTTC. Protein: CASTLDGGLGGYTF.

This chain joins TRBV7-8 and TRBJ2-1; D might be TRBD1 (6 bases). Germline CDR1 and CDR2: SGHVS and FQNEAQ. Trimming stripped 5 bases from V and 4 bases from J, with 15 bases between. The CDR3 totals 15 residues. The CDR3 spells CASSGGRGPYNEQFF. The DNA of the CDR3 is TGTGCCAGCAGCGGGGGCAGGGGCCCGTACAATGAGCAGTTCTTC.

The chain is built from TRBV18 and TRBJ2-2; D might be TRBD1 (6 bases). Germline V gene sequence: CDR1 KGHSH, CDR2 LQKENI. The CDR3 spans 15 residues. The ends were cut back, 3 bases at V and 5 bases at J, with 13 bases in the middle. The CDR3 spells CASSPTGQLTGELFF. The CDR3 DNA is TGTGCCAGCTCACCTACGGGACAATTAACCGGGGAGCTGTTTTTT.